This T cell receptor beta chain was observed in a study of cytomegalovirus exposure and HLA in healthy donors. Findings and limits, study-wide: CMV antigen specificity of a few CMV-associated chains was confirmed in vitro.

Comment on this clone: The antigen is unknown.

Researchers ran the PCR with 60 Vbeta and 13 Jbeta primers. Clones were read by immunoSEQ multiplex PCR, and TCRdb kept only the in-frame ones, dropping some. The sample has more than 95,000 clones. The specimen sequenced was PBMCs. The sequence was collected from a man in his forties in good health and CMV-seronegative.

The CDR3 coding sequence is TGTGCCAGCAGCCAAGAAAAGCGCCTCTTTCTCCACAATGAGCAGTTCTTC. This encodes CASSQEKRLFLHNEQFF. The chain has TRBV14 and TRBJ2-1; D not certain. V was clipped by 0 bases and J by 5 bases, with 17 bases between them. The CDR3 runs 17 residues. CDR1 SGHDN and CDR2 FVKESK come from the germline V gene.